The 30 T cell receptor beta chains given below trace back to one sample, sequenced in a study of cytomegalovirus exposure and HLA in healthy donors. The primer mix had 60 Vbeta and 13 Jbeta primers. Method: immunoSEQ multiplex PCR; TCRdb's copy keeps in-frame clones and lacks some. The sample holds more than 110,000 clones; roughly 77% are singletons and the top ten take approximately 3%. Sequences were obtained from PBMCs. These receptors all stem from a female donor in good health and CMV-seronegative.

V is TRBV20-1 and J is TRBJ2-7; possibly TRBD1 for D (5 bases). The CDR3 loop spans 11 amino acids. V was cut by 6 bases and J by 4 bases, with 10 bases left in between. Germline CDR1 and CDR2: DFQATT and SNEGSKA (reference sequence). CDR3 protein: CSALGQYEQYF. The CDR3 DNA reads as TGCAGTGCCCTGGGGCAGTACGAGCAGTACTTC.

The J gene is TRBJ1-5, the V gene TRBV2; a weak D match, TRBD1 (6 bases). V lost 3 bases and J 7 bases, leaving 10 bases between the germline ends. This CDR3 contains 13 residues. Germline loops: CDR1 SNHLY, CDR2 FYNNEI. The CDR3 here is CASSDGGPQPQHF. The DNA of the CDR3 is TGTGCCAGCAGTGACGGGGGGCCGCAGCCCCAGCATTTT.

This rearrangement joins TRBV7-6 to TRBJ2-7; D might be TRBD2 (7 bases). Trimming removed 5 bases at V and 2 bases at J, with 16 bases between. The CDR3 is 15 amino acids. Germline V gene data show CDR1 as SGHVS and CDR2 as FNYEAQ. The CDR3 here is CASSLGGGAPYEQYF. The CDR3 DNA is TGTGCCAGCAGCCTGGGCGGGGGCGCGCCCTACGAGCAGTACTTC.

In its sample, this clone was seen a few times. This chain uses TRBV5-4 with TRBJ2-4, with 8 bases lining up with TRBD2. The CDR3 length is 13 residues. J was trimmed by 8 bases and V by 1 base; bases with no gene match: 2. CDR1 SGHNT and CDR2 YYREEE come from the germline V gene (reference sequence). Written as DNA, the CDR3 is TGTGCCAGCAGCTTGCGGGGGGGTGACATTCAGTACTTC. This translates into CASSLRGGDIQYF.

In DNA form, the CDR3 reads TGTGCCAGCAGCTTAGGGGTGCTCCGGGGCCAAGAGACCCAGTACTTC. Amino acids: CASSLGVLRGQETQYF. The rearrangement links TRBV11-3 to TRBJ2-5; D may be TRBD2 (5 bases). The V end lost 1 base, the J end lost 1 base, and 13 bases lay between the germline ends. The length of the CDR3 is 16 residues. From germline, CDR1 is SGHNT and CDR2 YENEEA.

The chain has TRBV11-3 and TRBJ2-7; the match to TRBD1 covers 8 bases. This CDR3 has 12 residues. V was clipped by 7 bases and J by 4 bases; unmatched bases: 3. The germline V gene encodes CDR1 SGHNT and CDR2 YENEEA. This CDR3 is CASKQGAYEQYF. CDR3 DNA sequence: TGTGCCAGCAAGCAGGGGGCTTACGAGCAGTACTTC.

The V gene is TRBV2, the J gene TRBJ1-4; D gene uncertain. The germline V gene encodes CDR1 SNHLY and CDR2 FYNNEI. V lost 1 base and J 11 bases, leaving 17 bases between the germline ends. CDR3 length equals 15 residues. The CDR3 spells CASSEGPRTAGKLFF. CDR3 coding DNA: TGTGCCAGCAGTGAAGGCCCGAGAACCGCGGGGAAACTGTTTTTT. Using reference TRBV2 and TRBJ1-4 for the parts outside the CDR3, the full variable domain is EPEVTQTPSHQVTQMGQEVILRCVPISNHLYFYWYRQILGQKVEFLVSFYNNEISEKSEIFDDQFSVERPDGSNFTLKIRSTKLEDSAMYFCASSEGPRTAGKLFFGSGTQLSVL.

This chain joins TRBV30 and TRBJ1-1, with D possibly TRBD1 on 5 matching bases. Trimming took off 0 bases at V and 3 bases at J, with 11 bases between the two ends. This CDR3 is 14 amino acids long. Germline V gene data show CDR1 as GTSNPN and CDR2 as SVGIG (reference sequence). DNA for the CDR3: TGTGCCTGGAGTGTACCAGGGAGGGACACTGAAGCTTTCTTT. Translated: CAWSVPGRDTEAFF.

The rearrangement joins TRBV25-1 to TRBJ2-2; tentatively, D is TRBD2 (6 bases). Between the trimmed V and J ends, which lost 4 bases and 3 bases, there was a span of 9 bases. Per the germline V gene, CDR1 is MGHDK and CDR2 is SYGVNS. The CDR3 has 14 amino acids. The CDR3 protein is CASSVTSYTGELFF. CDR3 DNA sequence: TGTGCCAGCAGTGTAACTAGCTACACCGGGGAGCTGTTTTTT. The full variable domain, completed using reference TRBV25-1 and TRBJ2-2, is EADIYQTPRYLVIGTGKKITLECSQTMGHDKMYWYQQDPGMELHLIHYSYGVNSTEKGDLSSESTVSRIRTEHFPLTLESARPSHTSQYLCASSVTSYTGELFFGEGSRLTVL.

The chain recombines TRBV7-2 with TRBJ1-2; D unresolved. Germline V lookup: CDR1 SGHTA, CDR2 FQGNSA. Trimming pared 2 bases from V and 4 bases from J, leaving 8 bases between. This CDR3 is 13 amino acids long. The CDR3: CASSLTRGYGYTF. In DNA, the CDR3 is TGTGCCAGCAGCTTAACGAGAGGCTATGGCTACACCTTC.

Note on this clone: Sequence at one end of the junction differs from germline and may be a read error. The chain joins TRBV2 to TRBJ1-2; D call uncertain. The germline CDR1 and CDR2 sequences are SNHLY and FYNNEI. The CDR3 covers 13 residues. The CDR3 sequence is CASREFANYGYTF. CDR3 nucleotide sequence: TGTGCCAGCCGTGAGTTTGCGAACTATGGCTACACCTTC.

The chain uses TRBV28 and TRBJ2-7; the D gene is possibly TRBD2 (5 bases). V lost 1 base and J 5 bases, leaving 9 bases between the germline ends. Germline V lookup: CDR1 MDHEN, CDR2 SYDVKM. This CDR3 comprises 13 residues. CDR3 region: CASSLSGADEQYF. DNA for the CDR3: TGTGCCAGCAGTTTATCAGGAGCGGACGAGCAGTACTTC.

The rearrangement uses TRBV5-4 and TRBJ1-2; TRBD1 matches at 7 bases. Germline trimming cut 7 bases from V and 0 bases from J; bases unmatched to any gene: 6. Germline CDR1 is SGHNT and CDR2 is YYREEE (reference sequence). The CDR3 runs to 14 residues. The CDR3 loop reads CASGRDSSNYGYTF. The CDR3 DNA reads TGTGCCAGCGGACGGGACAGTTCTAACTATGGCTACACCTTC.

The chain uses TRBV12-5 and TRBJ1-5; D is undetermined. V lost 0 bases to trimming and J lost 0 bases, with 15 bases between them. This CDR3 has 18 amino acids. Germline-derived CDR1 and CDR2 are LGHNT and FRNRAP. The CDR3 DNA reads as TGTGCTAGTGGTTTGGTATGGCGAGGAGGTGTTAGCAATCAGCCCCAGCATTTT. Translating gives CASGLVWRGGVSNQPQHF.

The gene calls are TRBV27 and TRBJ2-7, with D perhaps TRBD2 (5 bases). This CDR3 contains 14 residues. Germline-derived CDR1 and CDR2 are MNHEY and SMNVEV (reference sequence). V was shortened by 4 bases and J by 3 bases, with 13 bases between the two germline ends. The CDR3 region is CASSYKLRGYEQYF. CDR3 DNA: TGTGCCAGCAGTTACAAACTTCGGGGCTACGAGCAGTACTTC.

The chain uses TRBV18 and TRBJ2-7; D might be TRBD2 (5 bases). The CDR3 is made up of 15 amino acids. The germline V and J ends were trimmed by 0 bases and 2 bases, with 11 bases remaining between them. CDR1 KGHSH and CDR2 LQKENI come from the germline V gene. For the CDR3, the DNA is TGTGCCAGCTCACCACCGGCTAGCTTAGCCTACGAGCAGTACTTC. This gives the protein CASSPPASLAYEQYF. Full variable domain (rest looked up from reference TRBV18 and TRBJ2-7): NAGVMQNPRHLVRRRGQEARLRCSPMKGHSHVYWYRQLPEEGLKFMVYLQKENIIDESGMPKERFSAEFPKEGPSILRIQQVVRGDSAAYFCASSPPASLAYEQYFGPGTRLTVT.

Note on this clone: A read error may produce the germline difference seen at one junction end. The gene calls are TRBV27 and TRBJ1-1; 10 bases line up with TRBD1. CDR3 length equals 15 residues. From germline, CDR1 is MNHEY and CDR2 SMNVEV (reference sequence). In nucleotides, the CDR3 is TGTGCCAGCAGTCGGGGACAGGGGATGTACACTAAAGCTTTCTTT. This encodes CASSRGQGMYTKAFF.

The rearrangement uses TRBV15 and TRBJ1-5, with 9 bases aligning to TRBD1. V lost 1 base to trimming and J lost 11 bases; unmatched junction nucleotides: 15. The CDR3 length is 17 residues. CDR1 and CDR2 (germline): LNHNV, YYDKDF (reference sequence). CDR3 sequence: CATSRGWTGQGIISQHF. CDR3 sequence (DNA): TGTGCCACCAGCAGAGGTTGGACGGGACAGGGAATCATTTCCCAGCATTTT.

This clone was counted a single time. This chain connects TRBV7-5 to TRBJ1-3; the D call in the table, TRBD1, was not verified against the DNA. TRBV7-5 is noted as a pseudogene. This CDR3 spans 15 amino acids. DNA of the CDR3: TGTGTCAGAAGCATCACAGGGGAAAGGGTAAACACCATATATTTT. It yields the protein CVRSITGERVNTIYF.

The V and J genes are TRBV6-5 and TRBJ1-1; D may be TRBD1 (5 bases). The V gene lost 6 bases and the J gene lost 8 bases, with 19 bases spanning the gap. Per germline, CDR1 MNHEY and CDR2 SVGAGI. The CDR3 sequence is 14 residues long. DNA of the CDR3: TGTGCCAGCAGCCCACCCCGACAGAGTGGCGAAGCTTTCTTT. It yields the protein CASSPPRQSGEAFF.

The count of this clone is one. The chain uses TRBV6-5 and TRBJ2-3; the match to TRBD2 covers 7 bases. CDR1 MNHEY and CDR2 SVGAGI come from the germline V gene. The J segment lost 6 bases and the V segment lost 10 bases, leaving 10 bases of the junction unmatched. The CDR3 sequence is 13 residues long. CDR3: CAIGVGGPDTQYF. The DNA for the CDR3 is TGTGCCATCGGCGTGGGAGGGCCTGATACGCAGTATTTT.

The chain recombines TRBV5-5 with TRBJ1-2; D is unclear. With 4 bases removed from V and 1 base from J, the gap between germline ends came to 8 bases. In germline, CDR1 is SGHKS, CDR2 YYEKEE (reference sequence). The CDR3 runs 13 residues. CDR3 bases: TGTGCCAGCAGCATAGATCTTAACTATGGCTACACCTTC. Translated, it gives CASSIDLNYGYTF.

The rearrangement uses TRBV5-1 and TRBJ2-2; D is unresolved. The CDR3 has 14 residues. CDR1 and CDR2 from the germline V gene are SGHRS and YFSETQ. Between the trimmed V and J ends, which lost 5 bases and 1 base, there was a span of 9 bases. The CDR3 here is CASSFQENTGELFF. The CDR3 DNA follows: TGCGCCAGCAGTTTTCAGGAGAACACCGGGGAGCTGTTTTTT.

The rearrangement uses TRBV27 and TRBJ2-3; 10 nucleotides agree with TRBD2. V shed 6 bases and J 4 bases; nucleotides not matched to a gene: 7. CDR3 length: 15 amino acids. Germline CDR1 is MNHEY and CDR2 is SMNVEV (reference sequence). CDR3 sequence: CASRGLAGVADTQYF. The CDR3 coding sequence is TGTGCCAGCAGAGGGCTAGCGGGAGTGGCAGATACGCAGTATTTT.

V gene TRBV27 combines with J gene TRBJ2-3; a weak D match, TRBD1 (6 bases). The CDR3 length is 17 residues. Trimming shortened V by 2 bases and J by 7 bases, and 22 bases separated the two germline ends. Per the germline V gene, CDR1 is MNHEY and CDR2 is SMNVEV (reference sequence). The CDR3 nucleotides are TGTGCCAGCAGTTTAACCCAAACAGGGCACGATATATATACGCAGTATTTT. Its translation: CASSLTQTGHDIYTQYF.

The CDR3 is CASSPGQGATNEKLFF. Written as DNA, the CDR3 is TGCGCCAGCAGCCCGGGACAGGGGGCAACTAATGAAAAACTGTTTTTT. The chain joins TRBV5-1 to TRBJ1-4; 11 bases agree with TRBD1. This CDR3 has 16 amino acids. Trimming removed 4 bases from V and 0 bases from J; junction bases left unmatched: 2. The germline CDR1 and CDR2 sequences are SGHRS and YFSETQ.

The chain couples TRBV19 to TRBJ1-4; 8 bases are a match to TRBD1. The CDR3 covers 13 residues. Germline V CDR1 and CDR2: LNHDA, SQIVND (reference sequence). With V trimmed by 4 bases and J by 5 bases, 0 bases remained unmatched. DNA of the CDR3: TGTGCCAGTAGTAGGACAGGGAATGAAAAACTGTTTTTT. As protein: CASSRTGNEKLFF.

The CDR3 protein is CATQRVRADTQYF. Written as DNA, the CDR3 is TGTGCCACCCAGCGGGTGAGGGCAGATACGCAGTATTTT. This chain joins TRBV19 and TRBJ2-3; TRBD2 might be the D (6 bases). Trimming shortened V by 10 bases and J by 4 bases, and 15 bases separated the two germline ends. Per the germline V gene, CDR1 is LNHDA and CDR2 is SQIVND (reference sequence). This CDR3 spans 13 amino acids.

This chain uses TRBV2 with TRBJ2-4; 10 bases align to TRBD1. Germline CDR1 reads SNHLY; CDR2 reads FYNNEI. Unmatched junction bases numbered 17, after V lost 8 bases and J lost 16 bases. The CDR3 covers 14 residues. In DNA form, the CDR3 reads TGTGCCAGCTACGGTGACAGGGGGCGGCCGCTAGGTTACTTC. It is translated as CASYGDRGRPLGYF.

The chain uses TRBV7-2 and TRBJ2-7, with TRBD1 identical over 8 bases. CDR1 is SGHTA and CDR2 is FQGNSA in the germline V gene. The CDR3 spans 16 residues. J was trimmed by 0 bases and V by 5 bases; bases with no gene match: 9. The chain's CDR3 is CASSRRAQGASYEQYF. DNA of the CDR3: TGTGCCAGCAGCCGAAGGGCGCAGGGGGCCTCCTACGAGCAGTACTTC.